The present T cell receptor (beta chain) was sequenced within a study of sequential checkpoint blockade in melanoma. For the study at large: Arm A got nivolumab then ipilimumab; arm B the reverse, 1:1. Both treatment sequences were followed by maintenance nivolumab.

Trimming stripped 6 bases from V and 0 bases from J, with 12 bases between. The germline V gene has CDR1 MNHEY and CDR2 SVGAGI. The CDR3 has 15 amino acids. Clones were sequenced by immunoSEQ multiplex PCR, and TCRdb holds only the in-frame ones, with some missing. Here the sample spans 6,000 to 6,500 clones, more than 45% being singletons. This clone was detected only a few times. Specified treatment: randomized to nivolumab then ipilimumab (arm A) or the reverse (arm B). The clonotype was recovered from a human donor with melanoma. The starting material was CD8+ T cells sorted from blood (inferred from file names), obtained from a patient given nivolumab and ipilimumab in sequence. The chain employs TRBV6-5 and TRBJ2-1, with D maybe TRBD2 (6 bases). The CDR3 sequence is CASSGGASSYNEQFF. The CDR3 region has the DNA TGTGCCAGCAGCGGCGGGGCGAGCTCCTACAATGAGCAGTTCTTC.